These 12 T cell receptor beta chains were sequenced from one sample in a study of tumor and adjacent non-tumor tissue in lung cancer. This sample's RNA came from whole unsorted tissue. A modified ARM-PCR protocol with three rounds of nested PCR amplified TCRbeta. TCRdb ran MiXCR on the multiplex PCR reads and lists one entry per CDR3 protein. The sample has over 85,000 distinct CDR3 sequences; 84% are singletons. Sequences were obtained from lung tumor tissue. Every receptor here comes from a man in his 70s with non-small cell lung cancer.

A remark on this clonotype: In this CDR3 the conserved last residue, phenylalanine or tryptophan, is missing, so a read error is likely. No DNA is shown, since the ends of the CDR3 on it are uncertain; the CDR3 is the one TCRdb lists. The V and J genes are TRBV10-2 and TRBJ2-5; the table's D call TRBD2 went unverified against the DNA. The CDR3 sequence runs 16 residues, both termini included. In germline, CDR1 is WSHSY, CDR2 SAAADI. The CDR3 protein is CATQGGATRGGETQYI.

For this clonotype: Lacking the conserved final phenylalanine or tryptophan, this CDR3 likely reflects a read error. It is unclear where the CDR3 begins or ends on the DNA, so no DNA is shown, and the CDR3 is as TCRdb lists it. J is TRBJ2-5 and V is TRBV20-1. The CDR3 has 11 amino acids, counting both end residues. CDR1 DFQATT and CDR2 SNEGSKA come from the germline V gene (reference sequence). The CDR3 loop is CSASPEETLYL.

This clonotype was seen a single time. This CDR3 is missing its conserved last phenylalanine or tryptophan, likely due to a read error. The rearrangement joins TRBV6-6 to TRBJ1-4, with D perhaps matching TRBD1 (5 bases). The CDR3 extends over 14 amino acids. The germline CDR1 and CDR2 sequences are MNHNY and SVGAGI (reference sequence). V gave up 10 bases and J gave up 5 bases, with 17 bases separating them. The CDR3 DNA follows: TGTGCCACCATGGGACCGGTGACAAATGAAAAACTGTTTATT. This translates into CATMGPVTNEKLFI.

Concerning this clonotype itself: An end of the junction differs from the germline gene, which may be a read error. The J gene is TRBJ2-3, the V gene TRBV6-2 or TRBV6-3, with D perhaps matching TRBD2 (6 bases). Germline-derived CDR1 and CDR2 are MNHEY and SVGEGT. CDR3 length: 17 amino acids. CDR3 region: CASGYPMTVGHQDKQYF. CDR3 DNA sequence: TGTGCTAGCGGTTACCCGATGACAGTAGGCCACCAGGATAAGCAGTATTTT.

Turning to this clonotype: A much larger clone lies one base from this, so it may be a read error. The chain couples TRBV20-1 to TRBJ1-1, with 7 bases lining up with TRBD1. The CDR3 has 14 amino acids. Germline CDR1 and CDR2: DFQATT and SNEGSKA (reference sequence). The CDR3 is CSAEPDRLKTEAFF. In DNA, the CDR3 is TGCAGTGCTGAACCGGACAGGTTGAAGACTGAAGCTTTCTTT.

In regard to this clonotype: The junction differs from germline at one of its ends, possibly a read error. The chain employs TRBV6-1 and TRBJ1-5; 7 bases line up with TRBD1. There are 16 residues in the CDR3. The germline V gene encodes CDR1 MNHNS and CDR2 SASEGT. The CDR3 is CACSEGARQRSQPQHF. DNA for the CDR3: TGTGCCTGCAGTGAGGGGGCCCGACAGAGGTCTCAGCCCCAGCATTTT.

V gene TRBV28 combines with J gene TRBJ2-1; the D call may be TRBD1 or TRBD2 (6 bases each). The germline V gene has CDR1 MDHEN and CDR2 SYDVKM. This CDR3 region has 16 residues. The germline V and J ends were trimmed by 5 bases and 7 bases, with 21 bases remaining between them. The CDR3 protein is CASSPRGLVGGNEQFF. The CDR3 DNA follows: TGTGCCAGCAGTCCACGGGGGCTAGTAGGGGGGAATGAGCAGTTCTTC.

Concerning this clonotype: At one end, the junction sequence differs from germline, possibly due to a read error. The rearrangement uses TRBV11-3 and TRBJ1-1, with D unresolved. The CDR3 is 12 residues long. Looked up from germline, CDR1 is SGHNT and CDR2 is YENEEA. The CDR3 bases are TGTACCAACAGCTTCGGTCGTGCTGAAGCTTGCTTT. It translates to CTNSFGRAEACF.

In the case of this clonotype: Here the CDR3 omits its conserved ending phenylalanine or tryptophan, so a read error is the likely source. V and J are TRBV6-6 and TRBJ2-3, with no clear D. V lost 6 bases to trimming and J lost 0 bases, with 7 bases between them. The germline V gene encodes CDR1 MNHNY and CDR2 SVGAGI (reference sequence). There are 13 residues in the CDR3. The CDR3 loop is CASRTWSTDTQYY. CDR3 bases: TGTGCCAGCAGGACATGGAGCACAGATACGCAGTATTAT.

The J gene is TRBJ1-6, the V gene TRBV4-2; tentative D call: TRBD1 (5 bases). In germline, CDR1 is LGHNA, CDR2 YNFKEQ. V was clipped by 6 bases and J by 7 bases, with 16 bases between them. The CDR3 contains 15 residues. CDR3 coding DNA: TGTGCCAGCAGTCAACTCGACGGGACGAATTCACCCCTCCACTTT. It translates to CASSQLDGTNSPLHF.

A note on this clonotype: The conserved closing phenylalanine or tryptophan is absent in this CDR3, likely reflecting a read error. This sequence joins TRBV29-1 and TRBJ2-5; TRBD2 is a possible D gene (5 bases). The CDR3 contains 12 residues. Germline V gives CDR1 SQVTM, CDR2 ANQGSEA. The CDR3 spells CSVEAVGETQYS. The CDR3 bases are TGCAGCGTCGAGGCAGTGGGAGAGACTCAGTACTCC.

The gene calls are TRBV20-1 and TRBJ1-2; 9 nucleotides match TRBD1. V was clipped by 6 bases and J by 1 base; unmatched bases: 12. CDR1 and CDR2 from the germline V gene are DFQATT and SNEGSKA (reference sequence). The CDR3 totals 16 residues. CDR3 in amino acids: CSAPTGGKELNYGYTF. The CDR3 DNA follows: TGCAGTGCACCCACAGGGGGCAAGGAACTTAACTATGGCTACACCTTC.